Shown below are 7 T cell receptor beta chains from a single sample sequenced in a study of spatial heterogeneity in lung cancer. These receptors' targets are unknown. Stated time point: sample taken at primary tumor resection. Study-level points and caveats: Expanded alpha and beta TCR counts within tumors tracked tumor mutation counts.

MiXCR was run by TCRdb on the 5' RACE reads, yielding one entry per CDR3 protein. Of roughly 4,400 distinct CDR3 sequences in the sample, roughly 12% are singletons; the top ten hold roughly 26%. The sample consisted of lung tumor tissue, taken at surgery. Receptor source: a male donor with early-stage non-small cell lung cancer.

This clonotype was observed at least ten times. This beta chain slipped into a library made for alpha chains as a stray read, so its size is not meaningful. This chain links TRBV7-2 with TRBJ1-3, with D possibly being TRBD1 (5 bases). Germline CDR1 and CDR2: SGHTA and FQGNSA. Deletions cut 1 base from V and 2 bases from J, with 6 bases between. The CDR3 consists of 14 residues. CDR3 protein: CASSLGTPGNTIYF. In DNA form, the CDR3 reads TGTGCCAGCAGCTTAGGGACACCTGGAAACACCATATATTTT.

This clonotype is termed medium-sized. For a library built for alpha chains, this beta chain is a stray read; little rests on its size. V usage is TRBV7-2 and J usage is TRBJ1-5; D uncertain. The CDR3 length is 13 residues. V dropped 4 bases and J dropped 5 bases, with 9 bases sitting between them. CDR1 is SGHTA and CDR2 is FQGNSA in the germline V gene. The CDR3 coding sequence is TGTGCCAGCAGCTCTACCGCGTATCAGCCCCAGCATTTT. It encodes CASSSTAYQPQHF.

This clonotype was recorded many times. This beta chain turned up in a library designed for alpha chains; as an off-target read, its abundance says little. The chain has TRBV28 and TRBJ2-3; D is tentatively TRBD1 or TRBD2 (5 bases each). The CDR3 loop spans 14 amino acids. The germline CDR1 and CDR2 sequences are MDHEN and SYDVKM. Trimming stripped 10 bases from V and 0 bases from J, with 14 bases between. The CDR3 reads CATSSEGSTDTQYF. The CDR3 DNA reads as TGTGCCACCTCTAGTGAGGGGAGCACAGATACGCAGTATTTT.

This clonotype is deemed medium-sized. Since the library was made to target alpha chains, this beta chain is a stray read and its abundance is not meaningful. The DNA of the CDR3 is TGCAGTGCTATCGACAACGTAAAAGAGACCCAGTACTTC. Its protein is CSAIDNVKETQYF. The chain employs TRBV20-1 and TRBJ2-5; D is ambiguous. V dropped 4 bases and J dropped 3 bases, with 12 bases sitting between them. Germline V gene lookup returns CDR1 DFQATT and CDR2 SNEGSKA (reference sequence). There are 13 residues in the CDR3.

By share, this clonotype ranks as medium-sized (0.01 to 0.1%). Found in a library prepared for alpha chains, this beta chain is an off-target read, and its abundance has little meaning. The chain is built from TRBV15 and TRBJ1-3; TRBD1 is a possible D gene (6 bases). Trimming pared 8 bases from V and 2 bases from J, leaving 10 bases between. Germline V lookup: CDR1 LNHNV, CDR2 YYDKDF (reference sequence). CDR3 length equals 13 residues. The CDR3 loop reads CATRDIAGNTIYF. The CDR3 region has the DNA TGTGCCACCCGGGACATAGCTGGAAACACCATATATTTT.

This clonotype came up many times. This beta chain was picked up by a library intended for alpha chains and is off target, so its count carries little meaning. This CDR3 is CASSFPGTDTQYF. The CDR3 nucleotides read TGTGCCAGCAGCTTCCCGGGCACAGATACGCAGTATTTT. The chain combines TRBV13 with TRBJ2-3; D is undetermined. V lost 3 bases, J lost 1 base, and 5 bases lay in between. CDR1 is PRHDT and CDR2 is FYEKMQ in the germline V gene (reference sequence). There are 13 residues in the CDR3.

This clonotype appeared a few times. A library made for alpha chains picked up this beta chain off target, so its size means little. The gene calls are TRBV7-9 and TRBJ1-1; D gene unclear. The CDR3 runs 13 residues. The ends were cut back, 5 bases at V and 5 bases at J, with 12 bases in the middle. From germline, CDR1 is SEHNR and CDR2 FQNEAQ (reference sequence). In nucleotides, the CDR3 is TGTGCCAGCAGCCCGGGCCGCGGGACTGAAGCTTTCTTT. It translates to CASSPGRGTEAFF.